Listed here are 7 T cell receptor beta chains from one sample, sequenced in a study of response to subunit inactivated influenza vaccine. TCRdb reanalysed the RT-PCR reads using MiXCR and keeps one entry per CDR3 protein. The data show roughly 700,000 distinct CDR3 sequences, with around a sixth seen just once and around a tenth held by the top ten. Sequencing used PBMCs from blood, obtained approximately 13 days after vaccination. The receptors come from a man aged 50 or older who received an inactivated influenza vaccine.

The CDR3 coding sequence is TGTGCCAGCAGCTTAGGGTGGCAGTCTGAAGCTTTCTTT. Translating gives CASSLGWQSEAFF. J is TRBJ1-1 and V is TRBV7-9, with D unresolved. This CDR3 is built from 13 residues. The V gene lost 1 base and the J gene lost 6 bases, with 9 bases spanning the gap. The germline V gene encodes CDR1 SEHNR and CDR2 FQNEAQ (reference sequence).

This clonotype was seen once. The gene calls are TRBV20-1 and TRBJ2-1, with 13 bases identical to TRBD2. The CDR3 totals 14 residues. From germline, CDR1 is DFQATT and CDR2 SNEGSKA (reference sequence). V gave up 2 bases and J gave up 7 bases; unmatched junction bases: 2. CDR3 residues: CSARRTSGGNEQFF. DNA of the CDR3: TGCAGTGCTAGACGGACTAGCGGGGGAAATGAGCAGTTCTTC.

The CDR3 spells CASSQVATSGGPYNEQFF. CDR3 coding DNA: TGCGCCAGCAGCCAAGTTGCCACTAGCGGGGGCCCCTACAATGAGCAGTTCTTC. This chain connects TRBV4-1 to TRBJ2-1; 11 nucleotides line up with TRBD2. CDR1 MGHRA and CDR2 YSYEKL come from the germline V gene. CDR3 length: 18 residues. Losses at the gene ends were 1 base for V and 2 bases for J; bases not matched to a gene: 7.

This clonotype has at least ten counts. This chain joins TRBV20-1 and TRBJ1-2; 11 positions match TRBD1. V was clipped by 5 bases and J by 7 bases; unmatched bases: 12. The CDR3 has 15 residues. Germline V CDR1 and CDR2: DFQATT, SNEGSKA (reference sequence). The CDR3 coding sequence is TGCAGTGCTTATTTAATACGGACAGGGGGCGGTGGCTACACCTTC. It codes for CSAYLIRTGGGGYTF.

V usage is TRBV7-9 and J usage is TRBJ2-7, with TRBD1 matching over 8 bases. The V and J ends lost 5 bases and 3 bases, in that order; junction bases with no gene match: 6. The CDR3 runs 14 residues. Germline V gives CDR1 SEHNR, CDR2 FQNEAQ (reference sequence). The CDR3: CASSASQGGYEQYF. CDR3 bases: TGTGCCAGCAGCGCATCACAGGGGGGCTACGAGCAGTACTTC.

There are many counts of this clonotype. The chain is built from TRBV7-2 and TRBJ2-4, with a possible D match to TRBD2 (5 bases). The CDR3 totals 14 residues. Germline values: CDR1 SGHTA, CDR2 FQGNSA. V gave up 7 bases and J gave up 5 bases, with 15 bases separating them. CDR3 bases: TGTGCCAGCAAGACCGGACGGGAAGAAAACATTCAGTACTTC. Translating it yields CASKTGREENIQYF.

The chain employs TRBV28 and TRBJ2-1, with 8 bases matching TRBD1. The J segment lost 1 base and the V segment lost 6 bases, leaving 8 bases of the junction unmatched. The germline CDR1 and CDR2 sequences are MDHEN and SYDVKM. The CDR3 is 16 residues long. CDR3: CASSSQGVYSYNEQFF. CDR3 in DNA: TGTGCCAGCAGCTCACAGGGGGTGTATTCCTACAATGAGCAGTTCTTC.